A selection of T cell receptor beta chains follows, all from one sample in a study of T cell clones after liver transplantation. Produced via immunoSEQ multiplex PCR; TCRdb's table is partial and in-frame only. The sample has about 60,000 clones, 60% to 80% seen once; the top ten hold approximately 15%. The material was CD4+ T cells from blood, obtained before liver transplant. The source is a human donor who received a liver transplant. CDR3s include the opening cysteine and the closing phenylalanine or tryptophan. A D gene is named only where the DNA matches it firmly. Clone size is shown for a subset of rows, as once, few, many or a class of expanded clone.

>TRBV4-2|TRBD2|.|TRBJ2-5
TGTGCCAGCAGCCAAGGGGGGGGAGTAGAGACCCAGTACTTC
CASSQGGGVETQYF
>TRBV9|TRBD2|.|TRBJ2-2
TGTGCCAGCAGCGCGGGACTAGCGGGGGGGCTCTACACCGGGGAGCTGTTTTTT
CASSAGLAGGLYTGELFF
>TRBV5-6|.|.|TRBJ1-5
TGTGCCAGCAGCTTGTCAGGCCAGGGAATTCAGCCCCAGCATTTT
CASSLSGQGIQPQHF
>TRBV5-4|TRBD1|.|TRBJ2-7
TGTGCCAGCAGCTGGAGGGACAGGGGGATTGGGGAGCAGTACTTC
CASSWRDRGIGEQYF
>TRBV6-4|TRBD1|medium-sized|TRBJ1-2
TGTGCCAGCAGTGAACAGGGGGCTGGAGGCTACACCTTC
CASSEQGAGGYTF
>TRBV2|.|.|TRBJ2-2
TGTGCCAGCAGTCTCCGGTCGAACACCGGGGAGCTGTTTTTT
CASSLRSNTGELFF
>TRBV6-1|.|few|TRBJ1-6
TGTGCCAGCAACCACGGTAATTCACCCCTCCACTTT
CASNHGNSPLHF
>TRBV28|TRBD2|.|TRBJ2-7
TGTGCCAGCAGTTTAAGGCGGGGGACGTCCTACGAGCAGTACTTC
CASSLRRGTSYEQYF
>TRBV15|.|.|TRBJ1-3
TGTGCCACCAGCAGAGGCAGGGCTGGAAACACCATATATTTT
CATSRGRAGNTIYF
>TRBV19|.|.|TRBJ1-1
TGTGCCAGTAGTATACCAGGGGCCCGGAACACTGAAGCTTTCTTT
CASSIPGARNTEAFF
>TRBV28|.|many|TRBJ1-5
TGTGCCAGCAGTTTCAGGGCATCTGATCAGCCCCAGCATTTT
CASSFRASDQPQHF
>TRBV11-3|.|.|TRBJ1-1
TGTGCCAGCAGCTTAGACAGGAACACTGAAGCTTTCTTT
CASSLDRNTEAFF
>TRBV7-6|.|.|TRBJ1-3
TGTGCCAGCAGCTTAGAGGTTACAGGCCCTGGAAACACCATATATTTT
CASSLEVTGPGNTIYF
>TRBV6-5|.|.|TRBJ1-5
TGTGCCAGCAGCTTCCTATCTCCCAGGAATCAGCCCCAGCATTTT
CASSFLSPRNQPQHF
>TRBV30|TRBD1|many|TRBJ2-5
TGTGCCTGGAGTTTAGGGACAGGGGCGACCCAGTACTTC
CAWSLGTGATQYF
>TRBV7-9|TRBD1|once|TRBJ2-3
TGTGCCAGCAGTAGGGGGACAGGTGGGGCAGATACGCAGTATTTT
CASSRGTGGADTQYF
>TRBV5-6|.|.|TRBJ1-5
TGTGCCAGCAGTTACGCCTCAGGGCAGCCCCAGCATTTT
CASSYASGQPQHF
>TRBV18|TRBD1|.|TRBJ1-3
TGTGCCAGCTCACCGGGACAGGAAAACACCATATATTTT
CASSPGQENTIYF
>TRBV5-6|.|.|TRBJ1-2
TGTGCCAGCAGCCCCGCAGGGGCTGCTGGCTACACCTTC
CASSPAGAAGYTF
>TRBV5-1|.|.|TRBJ1-2
TGCGCCAGCAGCTTGGATGTGGGTTCAGGATACTATGGCTACACCTTC
CASSLDVGSGYYGYTF
>TRBV7-7|.|.|TRBJ2-1
TGTGCTAGCAGCTTAGGCAGGGACAATGAGCAGTTCTTC
CASSLGRDNEQFF
>TRBV7-2|.|few|TRBJ1-3
TGTGCCAGCAGCGTTCATGGGCCCTTCTCTGGAAACACCATATATTTT
CASSVHGPFSGNTIYF
>TRBV28|.|.|TRBJ2-1
TGTGCCAGCAGACCGGGGTACAATGAGCAGTTCTTC
CASRPGYNEQFF
>TRBV7-2|TRBD2|.|TRBJ2-3
TGTGCCAGCAGCCCGACTAGCGGTGGTTGGACGCAGTATTTT
CASSPTSGGWTQYF
>TRBV2|.|many|TRBJ1-2
TGTGCCAGCACCCGAGAGGGTAACTATGGCTACACCTTC
CASTREGNYGYTF
>TRBV5-1|.|.|TRBJ1-5
TGCGCCAGCAGCCCTGGCCCCGCGGAGTCTCAGCCCCAGCATTTT
CASSPGPAESQPQHF
>TRBV2|TRBD1|.|TRBJ1-2
TGTGCCAGCACCTCTTGGGGGGGACAGGCCCTTTCTAACTATGGCTACACCTTC
CASTSWGGQALSNYGYTF
>TRBV28|.|.|TRBJ1-1
TGTGCCAGCAGTCGACAGGAAGAGGTCTGGACTTTCTTT
CASSRQEEVWTFF
>TRBV2|.|once|TRBJ1-2
TGTGCCAGCAGTGAAGCATCTCACTATGGCTACACCTTC
CASSEASHYGYTF
>TRBV4-1|.|.|TRBJ1-2
TGCGCCAGCAGCCAAGCTTATCGGGAAAACTATGGCTACACCTTC
CASSQAYRENYGYTF
>TRBV2|.|.|TRBJ1-1
TGTGCCAGCCGGGAAGACAGTCGATCCACTGAAGCTTTCTTT
CASREDSRSTEAFF
>TRBV29-1|.|.|TRBJ2-7
TGCAGCGTTGGTCCAGGGGAAGGCGAGCAGTACTTC
CSVGPGEGEQYF
>TRBV5-1|TRBD1|.|TRBJ2-3
TGCGCCAGCAGCTTTTCCTCGACAGGGGGCTCAGATACGCAGTATTTT
CASSFSSTGGSDTQYF
>TRBV5-1|.|.|TRBJ2-6
TGCGCCAGCAGCCGTACAGGGATCACACCCCTCTCTGGGGCCAACGTCCTGACTTTC
CASSRTGITPLSGANVLTF
>TRBV28|.|.|TRBJ1-5
TGTGCCAGCAGCCACGCGACATTATTCCAGCATTTT
CASSHATLFQHF
>TRBV5-1|.|.|TRBJ2-1
TGCGCCAGCAGCGCAACCGGGAACAATGAGCAGTTCTTC
CASSATGNNEQFF
>TRBV7-2|TRBD1|.|TRBJ1-3
TGTGCCAGCAGCGCGCGACAGGGGCCTTGGGGAAACACCATATATTTT
CASSARQGPWGNTIYF
>TRBV6-5|.|few|TRBJ1-6
TGTGCCAGCAGTTATGGGAGGGGCTCCTATAATTCACCCCTCCACTTT
CASSYGRGSYNSPLHF
>TRBV7-9|TRBD1|.|TRBJ1-2
TGTGCCAGCAGCTTCGGGGACAGGGTCTATGGCTACACCTTC
CASSFGDRVYGYTF